Presented here are 19 T cell receptor beta chains from one specimen sequenced in a study of T cell repertoires in cytomegalovirus infection (dated by TCRdb to the late 2010s). TCRdb shows the sequencer as Illumina HiSeq 1500. Using fastp at Q25 and MiXCR, TCRdb reprocessed the public reads and kept productive beta chains. Here each entry gathers all rows of one CDR3 protein and keeps the most common genes and DNA. Recorded for this sample are about 900,000 distinct CDR3 sequences; around 32% of them occurred a single time. In total, the top ten clones hold 13% of the sample. This specimen's treatment or condition label, per the study, means: in vitro stimulation with specific CMV peptide epitopes to enrich CMV-specific T cells. No antigen has been identified for these receptors. The source was cultured CD8+ T cells from PBMCs, collected from culture after CMV antigen stimulation. These receptors were collected from a human donor in good health (CMV status not recorded). Some clones in this sample may be carry-over from other donors' samples.

On this clonotype itself: One junction end disagrees with the germline gene, perhaps due to a read error. The chain employs TRBV19 and TRBJ1-1; 7 bases are a match to TRBD1. Germline CDR1 is LNHDA and CDR2 is SQIVND (reference sequence). CDR3 length: 13 residues. The CDR3 coding sequence is TGTGTCAGTAGAAACAGGGGCCTCACTGAAGCTTTCTTT. Protein product: CVSRNRGLTEAFF.

In its sample, this clonotype was seen a few times. The chain links TRBV19 to TRBJ2-4; TRBD1 matches at 10 bases. Germline V lookup: CDR1 LNHDA, CDR2 SQIVND (reference sequence). V gave up 5 bases and J gave up 2 bases; unmatched junction bases: 6. The CDR3 has 16 amino acids. CDR3 sequence (DNA): TGTGCCAGTAGTGACCGGGACAGGGGAACCAAAAACATTCAGTACTTC. Translation: CASSDRDRGTKNIQYF.

This clonotype has a count of ten or more. The chain combines TRBV6-1 with TRBJ2-1; unclear D gene. The CDR3 is 13 residues long. Looked up from germline, CDR1 is MNHNS and CDR2 is SASEGT. Trimming left V 5 bases short and J 2 bases short, with 7 bases between. The CDR3 nucleotides are TGTGCCAGCAGTTGGGATACCTACAATGAGCAGTTCTTC. The encoded protein is CASSWDTYNEQFF.

This chain joins TRBV7-8 and TRBJ2-1; 8 bases agree with TRBD2. Looked up from germline, CDR1 is SGHVS and CDR2 is FQNEAQ. This CDR3 has 15 amino acids. The trim removed 2 bases at V and 8 bases at J, leaving 8 bases unmatched. This CDR3 is CASSLNGGAIDEQFF. The DNA for the CDR3 is TGTGCCAGCAGCTTAAACGGGGGGGCGATCGATGAGCAGTTCTTC.

V gene TRBV4-1 combines with J gene TRBJ2-3; D remains unclear. This CDR3 region has 12 residues. Germline CDR1 MGHRA, CDR2 YSYEKL. With 2 bases removed from V and 9 bases from J, the gap between germline ends came to 9 bases. The CDR3 DNA sequence: TGCGCCAGCAGCCAACCTAGGCGAACGCAGTATTTT. It is translated as CASSQPRRTQYF.

The rearrangement links TRBV7-9 to TRBJ1-5; 8 bases are shared with TRBD1. Germline CDR1 SEHNR, CDR2 FQNEAQ (reference sequence). Trimming took 5 bases from V and 11 from J; bases not matched to a gene: 5. The CDR3 runs 12 residues. The CDR3 protein is CASSLSDRAQHF. CDR3 bases: TGTGCCAGCAGCCTATCGGACAGGGCCCAGCATTTT.

This clonotype turned up a few times. The genes are TRBV19 and TRBJ2-1; 9 nucleotides match TRBD1. V shed 3 bases, J shed 4 bases, and the junction held 7 bases outside the gene matches. This CDR3 is built from 16 residues. The germline gives CDR1 LNHDA, CDR2 SQIVND (reference sequence). The CDR3 region is CASSISFGTGYNEQFF. CDR3 in DNA: TGTGCCAGTAGTATTTCCTTCGGGACAGGGTACAATGAGCAGTTCTTC.

V and J are TRBV29-1 and TRBJ1-1, with a weak D call TRBD1 (5 bases). The CDR3 is 15 residues long. Germline CDR1 SQVTM, CDR2 ANQGSEA. The V gene lost 2 bases and the J gene lost 5 bases, with 18 bases spanning the gap. The CDR3 here is CSVEFWLGGGTEAFF. CDR3 nucleotides: TGCAGCGTTGAATTCTGGTTGGGCGGGGGAACTGAAGCTTTCTTT.

The chain uses TRBV5-4 and TRBJ2-1, with 7 nucleotides matching TRBD1. Germline assignment: CDR1 SGHNT and CDR2 YYREEE (reference sequence). V lost 6 bases, J lost 4 bases, and 7 bases stayed unmatched. This CDR3 region has 14 residues. CDR3 nucleotide sequence: TGTGCCAGCACCACCGGGACAGAATACAATGAGCAGTTCTTC. It translates to CASTTGTEYNEQFF.

The chain combines TRBV29-1 with TRBJ2-7; D not resolved. Trimming took 6 bases from V and 2 from J, leaving 17 bases between them. This CDR3 comprises 14 residues. The germline gives CDR1 SQVTM, CDR2 ANQGSEA. The CDR3 sequence is CSVPDLNRPYEQYF. The CDR3 coding sequence is TGCAGCGTCCCGGACCTAAACCGCCCCTACGAGCAGTACTTC.

This sequence joins TRBV19 and TRBJ1-5; D perhaps matches TRBD1 (5 bases). Germline V lookup: CDR1 LNHDA, CDR2 SQIVND (reference sequence). V was shortened by 7 bases and J by 8 bases, with 18 bases between the two germline ends. CDR3 length equals 14 residues. The CDR3 DNA reads TGTGCCAGTACCTTAGGGGCAGGGATTGAGCCCCAGCATTTT. This encodes CASTLGAGIEPQHF.

This sequence joins TRBV7-9 and TRBJ2-1; a weak D match, TRBD2 (7 bases). Per the germline V gene, CDR1 is SEHNR and CDR2 is FQNEAQ (reference sequence). CDR3 length equals 12 residues. The V and J ends lost 6 bases and 8 bases respectively, with 11 bases between them. Here the CDR3 DNA reads TGTGCCAGCAGAGAGGGGGGGGATGAGCAGTTCTTC. Encoded protein: CASREGGDEQFF.

Here the CDR3 DNA reads TGTGCCAGCAGCCTGGGGCTGGACAAAAGCACAGATACGCAGTATTTT. This codes for CASSLGLDKSTDTQYF. The chain combines TRBV7-6 with TRBJ2-3; possibly TRBD1 for D (5 bases). Germline V gene data show CDR1 as SGHVS and CDR2 as FNYEAQ. The CDR3 is made up of 16 amino acids. Trimming pared 5 bases from V and 0 bases from J, leaving 15 bases between.

The sample holds many counts of this clonotype. The rearrangement links TRBV7-2 to TRBJ1-3, with D hard to call. This CDR3 has 15 amino acids. The V and J ends lost 3 bases and 3 bases respectively, with 12 bases between them. Germline-derived CDR1 and CDR2 are SGHTA and FQGNSA. In nucleotides, the CDR3 is TGTGCCAGCAGCTTTTCGACAACCGGTGGAAACACCATATATTTT. It yields the protein CASSFSTTGGNTIYF.

The rearrangement uses TRBV2 and TRBJ1-1, with a tentative D call TRBD1 (6 bases). V was pared by 3 bases and J by 3 bases, with 17 bases between. Germline-derived CDR1 and CDR2 are SNHLY and FYNNEI. There are 16 residues in the CDR3. In nucleotides, the CDR3 is TGTGCCAGCAGTGAGGGGGGCAATCTCTTGGACACTGAAGCTTTCTTT. Amino acids: CASSEGGNLLDTEAFF.

This clonotype was observed a few times. This sequence joins TRBV6-5 and TRBJ2-1; D call uncertain. Per germline, CDR1 MNHEY and CDR2 SVGAGI. The CDR3 is 15 amino acids. Trimming stripped 2 bases from V and 0 bases from J, with 8 bases between. CDR3 bases: TGTGCCAGCAGTTACAGCCATTACTCCTACAATGAGCAGTTCTTC. It codes for CASSYSHYSYNEQFF.

This clonotype was detected a few times. The chain combines TRBV27 with TRBJ2-1; tentatively, D is TRBD2 (7 bases). CDR1 and CDR2 (germline): MNHEY, SMNVEV (reference sequence). CDR3 length equals 17 residues. Trimming removed 5 bases at V and 2 bases at J, with 19 bases between. The CDR3 loop is CASSGLRGAPPYNEQFF. The DNA for the CDR3 is TGTGCCAGCAGTGGCCTCCGGGGGGCCCCCCCCTACAATGAGCAGTTCTTC.

The chain employs TRBV7-9 and TRBJ2-1, with TRBD2 as a possible D gene (7 bases). V was trimmed by 1 base and J by 8 bases, leaving 15 bases between them. Germline CDR1 reads SEHNR; CDR2 reads FQNEAQ (reference sequence). The CDR3 sequence is 15 residues long. CDR3 DNA sequence: TGTGCCAGCAGCTTAGAAGGCGGGGGCCTTGATGAGCAGTTCTTC. Translated, it gives CASSLEGGGLDEQFF.

The chain uses TRBV27 and TRBJ1-6, with D hard to call. The germline CDR1 and CDR2 sequences are MNHEY and SMNVEV (reference sequence). This CDR3 has 14 amino acids. Trimming removed 4 bases at V and 9 bases at J, with 13 bases between. CDR3: CASSYGSPGSPLHF. CDR3 nucleotide sequence: TGTGCCAGCAGTTATGGGTCCCCAGGTTCACCCCTCCACTTT.